These 18 T cell receptor beta chains were sequenced from one sample in a study of blood T cell repertoires in COVID-19. Measured with immunoSEQ multiplex PCR; TCRdb has only the in-frame clones, and not every one. The profile shows roughly 280,000 clones, over 85% of them singletons. Specimen: PBMCs or T cells enriched from blood (not recorded which). The receptors derive from an older woman who had recovered from COVID-19.

The chain recombines TRBV5-8 with TRBJ2-2; 8 bases are shared with TRBD1. CDR3 length: 12 residues. Per germline, CDR1 SGHTS and CDR2 YDEGEE. V lost 1 base and J lost 13; bases outside the gene matches: 3. CDR3 residues: CASSLWTGWLFF. CDR3 sequence (DNA): TGTGCCAGCAGCTTGTGGACAGGGTGGCTGTTTTTT.

V is TRBV5-1 and J is TRBJ2-5; perhaps TRBD2 as D (6 bases). V dropped 4 bases and J dropped 3 bases, with 16 bases sitting between them. The CDR3 covers 15 residues. Germline lookup yields CDR1 SGHRS and CDR2 YFSETQ. The CDR3 coding sequence is TGCGCCAGCAGCCGAGCCGGGACTTCAGAAGAGACCCAGTACTTC. Its protein product is CASSRAGTSEETQYF.

The V and J genes are TRBV10-3 and TRBJ1-4, with 7 bases aligning to TRBD1. V shed 6 bases, J shed 5 bases, and the junction held 6 bases outside the gene matches. The V gene's germline CDR1 is ENHRY and CDR2 SYGVKD. This CDR3 contains 14 residues. Written as DNA, the CDR3 is TGTGCCATCAGCGATGGGACAGCAAATGAAAAACTGTTTTTT. Protein sequence: CAISDGTANEKLFF.

The chain recombines TRBV4-1 with TRBJ1-2; D unresolved. Per germline, CDR1 MGHRA and CDR2 YSYEKL. CDR3 size: 13 residues. Trimming took off 0 bases at V and 7 bases at J, with 9 bases between the two ends. The CDR3 bases are TGCGCCAGCAGCCAAGACAGCCAGGCTGGCTACACCTTC. Its translation is CASSQDSQAGYTF.

V is TRBV11-3 and J is TRBJ2-7; a weak D match, TRBD2 (5 bases). CDR1 SGHNT and CDR2 YENEEA come from the germline V gene. This CDR3 spans 14 amino acids. V lost 4 bases to trimming and J lost 7 bases, with 17 bases between them. The CDR3 bases are TGTGCCAGCAGCTCCGAACGGGATCGTTGTGAGCAGTACTTC. Protein sequence: CASSSERDRCEQYF.

This chain links TRBV7-2 with TRBJ2-7; 10 bases agree with TRBD1. Germline V gives CDR1 SGHTA, CDR2 FQGNSA. The CDR3 consists of 15 residues. The trim removed 3 bases at V and 4 bases at J, leaving 6 bases unmatched. The CDR3 DNA sequence: TGTGCCAGCAGCTTCCACGGACAGGGGGTATACGAGCAGTACTTC. Amino acid sequence: CASSFHGQGVYEQYF. Filled out from reference TRBV7-2 and TRBJ2-7, the complete variable domain reads GAGVSQSPSNKVTEKGKDVELRCDPISGHTALYWYRQSLGQGLEFLIYFQGNSAPDKSGLPSDRFSAERTGGSVSTLTIQRTQQEDSAVYLCASSFHGQGVYEQYFGPGTRLTVT.

The chain carries TRBV7-9 and TRBJ1-1; a possible D gene is TRBD1 (5 bases). The V end lost 1 base, the J end lost 4 bases, and 10 bases lay between the germline ends. CDR3 size: 14 residues. The germline gives CDR1 SEHNR, CDR2 FQNEAQ (reference sequence). DNA of the CDR3: TGTGCCAGCAGCTTAGAGGGGCCTGCCACTGAAGCTTTCTTT. Amino acid sequence: CASSLEGPATEAFF.

This clone is a singleton in its sample. This chain joins TRBV5-1 and TRBJ2-4, with 7 bases aligning to TRBD1. Germline assignment: CDR1 SGHRS and CDR2 YFSETQ. The CDR3 extends over 15 amino acids. J was trimmed by 4 bases and V by 4 bases; bases with no gene match: 8. The CDR3 protein is CASSKTGTDKNIQYF. The CDR3 DNA is TGCGCCAGCAGCAAGACCGGGACAGATAAAAACATTCAGTACTTC.

CDR3 in amino acids: CASSPPYTEAFF. Written as DNA, the CDR3 is TGTGCCAGCAGTCCCCCGTACACTGAAGCTTTCTTT. The chain uses TRBV11-2 and TRBJ1-1; D unresolved. Trimming shortened V by 6 bases and J by 3 bases, and 8 bases separated the two germline ends. The CDR3 spans 12 residues. Germline CDR1 and CDR2: SGHAT and FQNNGV.

This clone was counted a single time. The chain is built from TRBV12-5 and TRBJ1-1; D remains unclear. The germline V and J ends were trimmed by 6 bases and 4 bases, with 24 bases remaining between them. The CDR3 has 17 amino acids. Looked up from germline, CDR1 is LGHNT and CDR2 is FRNRAP. The CDR3 DNA is TGTGCTAGTGGAGGTGGGAGCTTAAACAGTCTGGCCACTGAAGCTTTCTTT. Its translation is CASGGGSLNSLATEAFF.

The rearrangement joins TRBV4-1 to TRBJ2-2, with TRBD1 as a possible D gene (7 bases). The CDR3 is 16 amino acids. V was pared by 2 bases and J by 3 bases, with 13 bases between. Germline V CDR1 and CDR2: MGHRA, YSYEKL. CDR3 in DNA: TGCGCCAGCAGCCAACCGGCGGGACAGTACACCGGGGAGCTGTTTTTT. Translating gives CASSQPAGQYTGELFF.

The chain uses TRBV27 and TRBJ1-1; D remains unclear. The CDR3 totals 15 residues. In germline, CDR1 is MNHEY, CDR2 SMNVEV (reference sequence). Trimming stripped 3 bases from V and 1 base from J, with 12 bases between. CDR3 region: CASSLQAQTNTEAFF. Here the CDR3 DNA reads TGTGCCAGCAGTTTGCAGGCACAGACGAACACTGAAGCTTTCTTT.

This clone has only one observation. This sequence joins TRBV7-2 and TRBJ1-5; no firm D call. CDR1 and CDR2 from the germline V gene are SGHTA and FQGNSA. Trimming stripped 2 bases from V and 0 bases from J, with 11 bases between. This CDR3 has 16 amino acids. The CDR3 sequence is CASSLSGLYSNQPQHF. For the CDR3, the DNA is TGTGCCAGCAGCTTATCTGGACTCTATAGCAATCAGCCCCAGCATTTT.

The chain recombines TRBV28 with TRBJ2-3; 8 positions match TRBD2. CDR1 and CDR2 (germline): MDHEN, SYDVKM. CDR3 length: 16 amino acids. The junction had 5 bases not matched to a gene; V was cut back by 1 base and J by 2 bases. CDR3 DNA: TGTGCCAGCAGTTTATATGCGGGAGGAACCACAGATACGCAGTATTTT. Protein product: CASSLYAGGTTDTQYF.

The chain uses TRBV28 and TRBJ2-1, with a weak D call TRBD2 (6 bases). The CDR3 length is 15 residues. The germline CDR1 and CDR2 sequences are MDHEN and SYDVKM. Trimming pared 5 bases from V and 3 bases from J, leaving 14 bases between. The CDR3 bases are TGTGCCAGCAGTAACCCAGCGGGCTACTACAATGAGCAGTTCTTC. Translation gives CASSNPAGYYNEQFF.

This rearrangement joins TRBV27 to TRBJ2-5; D gene uncertain. The length of the CDR3 is 13 residues. CDR1 is MNHEY, CDR2 SMNVEV, per germline (reference sequence). Trimming stripped 3 bases from V and 2 bases from J, with 7 bases between. The chain's CDR3 is CASSFSRQETQYF. CDR3 nucleotide sequence: TGTGCCAGCAGTTTCTCCAGGCAAGAGACCCAGTACTTC.

A single count supports this clone. The chain links TRBV30 to TRBJ2-7; tentative D call: TRBD1 (6 bases). V was cut by 4 bases and J by 4 bases, with 17 bases left in between. This CDR3 has 14 residues. The germline V gene has CDR1 GTSNPN and CDR2 SVGIG (reference sequence). The CDR3 loop reads CAWTFGTGSYEQYF. CDR3 DNA: TGTGCCTGGACGTTTGGTACAGGGTCGTACGAGCAGTACTTC.

V is TRBV19 and J is TRBJ1-4, with D possibly TRBD1 on 5 matching bases. Germline CDR1 is LNHDA and CDR2 is SQIVND (reference sequence). The V end lost 5 bases, the J end lost 6 bases, and 13 bases lay between the germline ends. The CDR3 is 14 amino acids. CDR3 coding DNA: TGTGCCAGTAGTTATCTAGGGGTGGATGAAAAACTGTTTTTT. This gives the protein CASSYLGVDEKLFF.